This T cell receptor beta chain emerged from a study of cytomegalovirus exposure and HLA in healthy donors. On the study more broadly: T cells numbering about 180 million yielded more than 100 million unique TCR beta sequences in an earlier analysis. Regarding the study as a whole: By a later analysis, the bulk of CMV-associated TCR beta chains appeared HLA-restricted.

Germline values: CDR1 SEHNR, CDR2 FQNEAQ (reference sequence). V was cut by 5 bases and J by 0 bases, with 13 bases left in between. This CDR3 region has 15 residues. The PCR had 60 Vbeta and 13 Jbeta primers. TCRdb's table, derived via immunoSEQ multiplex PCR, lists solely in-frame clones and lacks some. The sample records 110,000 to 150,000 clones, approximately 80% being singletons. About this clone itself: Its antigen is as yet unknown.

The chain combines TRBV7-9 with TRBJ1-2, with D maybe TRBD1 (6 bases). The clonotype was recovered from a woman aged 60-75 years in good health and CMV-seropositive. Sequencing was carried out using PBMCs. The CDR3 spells CASSLSRGANYGYTF. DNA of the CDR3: TGTGCCAGCAGCCTGAGCAGGGGAGCTAACTATGGCTACACCTTC.